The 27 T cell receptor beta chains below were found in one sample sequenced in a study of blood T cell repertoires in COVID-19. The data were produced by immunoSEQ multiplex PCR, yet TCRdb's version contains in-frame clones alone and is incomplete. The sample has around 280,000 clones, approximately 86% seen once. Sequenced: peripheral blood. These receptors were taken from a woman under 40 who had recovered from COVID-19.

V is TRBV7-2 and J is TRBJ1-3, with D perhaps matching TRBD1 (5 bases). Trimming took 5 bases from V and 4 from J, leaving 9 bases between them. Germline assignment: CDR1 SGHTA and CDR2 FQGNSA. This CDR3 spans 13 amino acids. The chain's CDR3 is CASSTRQGNTIYF. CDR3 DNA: TGTGCCAGCAGCACCCGACAGGGAAACACCATATATTTT.

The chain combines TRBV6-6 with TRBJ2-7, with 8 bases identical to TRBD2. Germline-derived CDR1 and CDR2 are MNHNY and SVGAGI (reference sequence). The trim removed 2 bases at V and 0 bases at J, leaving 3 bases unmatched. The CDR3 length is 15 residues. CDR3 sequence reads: CASSYPSGSSYEQYF. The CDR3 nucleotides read TGTGCCAGCAGTTACCCAAGCGGGAGCTCCTACGAGCAGTACTTC.

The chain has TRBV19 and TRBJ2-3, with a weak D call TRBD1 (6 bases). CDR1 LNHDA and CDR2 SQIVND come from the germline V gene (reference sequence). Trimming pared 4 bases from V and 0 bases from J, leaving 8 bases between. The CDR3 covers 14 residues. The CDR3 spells CASSRTGSTDTQYF. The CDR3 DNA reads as TGTGCCAGTAGTAGAACAGGGAGCACAGATACGCAGTATTTT.

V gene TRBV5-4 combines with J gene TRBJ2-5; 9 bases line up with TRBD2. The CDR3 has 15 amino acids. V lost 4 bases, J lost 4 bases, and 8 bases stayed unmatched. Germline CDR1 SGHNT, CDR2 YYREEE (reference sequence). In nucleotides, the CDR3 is TGTGCCAGCAGCAGTTGGACTAGCGAGATAGAGACCCAGTACTTC. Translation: CASSSWTSEIETQYF.

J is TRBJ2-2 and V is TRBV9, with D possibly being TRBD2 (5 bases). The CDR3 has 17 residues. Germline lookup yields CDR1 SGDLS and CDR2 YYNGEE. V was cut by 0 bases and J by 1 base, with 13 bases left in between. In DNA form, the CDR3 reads TGTGCCAGCAGCGTAGTTGCCGGCGGGCTGAACACCGGGGAGCTGTTTTTT. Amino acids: CASSVVAGGLNTGELFF.

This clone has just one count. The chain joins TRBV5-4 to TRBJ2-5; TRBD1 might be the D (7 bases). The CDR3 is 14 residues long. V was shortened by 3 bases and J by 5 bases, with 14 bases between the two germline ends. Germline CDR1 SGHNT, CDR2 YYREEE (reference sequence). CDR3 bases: TGTGCCAGCAGCTCACGGAGGGACAGTGAGACCCAGTACTTC. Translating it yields CASSSRRDSETQYF.

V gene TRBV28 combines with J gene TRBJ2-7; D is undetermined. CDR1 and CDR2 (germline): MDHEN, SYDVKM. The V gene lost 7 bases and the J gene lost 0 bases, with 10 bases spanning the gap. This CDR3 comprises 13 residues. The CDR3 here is CASKPDSSYEQYF. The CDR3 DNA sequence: TGTGCCAGCAAACCCGATAGCTCCTACGAGCAGTACTTC.

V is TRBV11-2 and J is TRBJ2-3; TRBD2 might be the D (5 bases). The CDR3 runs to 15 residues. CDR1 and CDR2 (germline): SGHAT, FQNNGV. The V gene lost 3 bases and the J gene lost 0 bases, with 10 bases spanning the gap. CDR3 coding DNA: TGTGCCAGCAGCTTCGGGGTTCTCAGCACAGATACGCAGTATTTT. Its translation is CASSFGVLSTDTQYF.

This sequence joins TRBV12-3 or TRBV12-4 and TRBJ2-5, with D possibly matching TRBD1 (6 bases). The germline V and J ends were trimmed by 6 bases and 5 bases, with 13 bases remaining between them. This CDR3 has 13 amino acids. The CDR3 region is CASSRDRRETQYF. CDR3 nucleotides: TGTGCCAGCAGCCGAGACAGGCGGGAGACCCAGTACTTC.

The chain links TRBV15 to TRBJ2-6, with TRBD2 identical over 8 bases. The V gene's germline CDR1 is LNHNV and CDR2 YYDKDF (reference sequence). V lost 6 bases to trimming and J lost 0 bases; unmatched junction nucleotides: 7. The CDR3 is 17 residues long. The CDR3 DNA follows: TGTGCCACCAGTGCGGCGGGAGGCGCCTCTGGGGCCAACGTCCTGACTTTC. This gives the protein CATSAAGGASGANVLTF. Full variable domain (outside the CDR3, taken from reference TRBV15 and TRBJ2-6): DAMVIQNPRYQVTQFGKPVTLSCSQTLNHNVMYWYQQKSSQAPKLLFHYYDKDFNNEADTPDNFQSRRPNTSFCFLDIRSPGLGDTAMYLCATSAAGGASGANVLTFGAGSRLTVL.

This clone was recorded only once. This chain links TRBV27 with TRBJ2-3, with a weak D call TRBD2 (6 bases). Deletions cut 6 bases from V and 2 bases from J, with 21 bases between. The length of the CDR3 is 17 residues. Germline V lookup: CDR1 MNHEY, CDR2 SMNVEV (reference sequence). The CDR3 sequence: CASSRYPGTQVTDTQYF. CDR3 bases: TGTGCCAGCAGCCGTTACCCCGGGACTCAAGTCACAGATACGCAGTATTTT.

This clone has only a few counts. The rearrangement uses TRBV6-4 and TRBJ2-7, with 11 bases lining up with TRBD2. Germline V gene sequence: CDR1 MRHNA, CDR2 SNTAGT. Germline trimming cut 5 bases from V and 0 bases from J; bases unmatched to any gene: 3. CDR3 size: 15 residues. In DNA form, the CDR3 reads TGTGCCAGCAGTATCACTAGCGGGAGCTCCTACGAGCAGTACTTC. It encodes CASSITSGSSYEQYF.

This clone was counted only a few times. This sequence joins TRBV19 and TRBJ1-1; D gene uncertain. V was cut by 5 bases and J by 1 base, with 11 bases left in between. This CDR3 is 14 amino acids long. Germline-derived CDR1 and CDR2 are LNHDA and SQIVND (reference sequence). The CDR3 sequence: CASSLLGGNTEAFF. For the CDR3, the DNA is TGTGCCAGTAGTTTACTTGGAGGGAACACTGAAGCTTTCTTT.

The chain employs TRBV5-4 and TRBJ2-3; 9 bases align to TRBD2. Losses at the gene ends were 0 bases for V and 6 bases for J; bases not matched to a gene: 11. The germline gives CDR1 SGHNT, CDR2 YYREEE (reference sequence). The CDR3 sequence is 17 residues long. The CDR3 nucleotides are TGTGCCAGCAGCTTGGCTGCTAGCGGGAAACGACAGGATACGCAGTATTTT. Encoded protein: CASSLAASGKRQDTQYF. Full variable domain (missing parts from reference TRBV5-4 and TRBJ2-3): ETGVTQSPTHLIKTRGQQVTLRCSSQSGHNTVSWYQQALGQGPQFIFQYYREEENGRGNFPPRFSGLQFPNYSSELNVNALELDDSALYLCASSLAASGKRQDTQYFGPGTRLTVL.

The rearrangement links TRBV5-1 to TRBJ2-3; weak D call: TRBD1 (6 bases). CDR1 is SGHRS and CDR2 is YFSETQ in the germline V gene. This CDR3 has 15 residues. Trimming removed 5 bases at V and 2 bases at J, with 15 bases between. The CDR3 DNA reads TGCGCCAGCAGTGGAGGACAGCCGCCCACAGATACGCAGTATTTT. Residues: CASSGGQPPTDTQYF. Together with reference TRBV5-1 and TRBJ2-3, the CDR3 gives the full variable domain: KAGVTQTPRYLIKTRGQQVTLSCSPISGHRSVSWYQQTPGQGLQFLFEYFSETQRNKGNFPGRFSGRQFSNSRSEMNVSTLELGDSALYLCASSGGQPPTDTQYFGPGTRLTVL.

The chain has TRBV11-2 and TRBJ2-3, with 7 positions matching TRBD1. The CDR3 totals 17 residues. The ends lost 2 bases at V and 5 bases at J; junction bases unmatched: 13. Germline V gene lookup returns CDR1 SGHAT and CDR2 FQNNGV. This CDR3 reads CASSLIRKRQGEDTQYF. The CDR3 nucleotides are TGTGCCAGCAGCTTAATTCGTAAGCGACAGGGAGAAGATACGCAGTATTTT.

In nucleotides, the CDR3 is TGTGCCAGCAGTGACGGACAGGGCGGGTTGAATCAGCCCCAGCATTTT. This translates into CASSDGQGGLNQPQHF. J is TRBJ1-5 and V is TRBV7-9, with TRBD1 identical over 8 bases. The CDR3 is 16 residues long. CDR1 and CDR2 (germline): SEHNR, FQNEAQ (reference sequence). Losses at the gene ends were 6 bases for V and 4 bases for J; bases not matched to a gene: 11.

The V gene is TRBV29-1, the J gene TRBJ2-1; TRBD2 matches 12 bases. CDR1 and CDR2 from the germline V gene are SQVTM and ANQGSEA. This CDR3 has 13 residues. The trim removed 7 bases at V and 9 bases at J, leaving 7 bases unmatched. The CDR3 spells CSAGLAGITEQFF. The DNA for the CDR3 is TGCAGCGCCGGACTAGCGGGAATCACTGAGCAGTTCTTC.

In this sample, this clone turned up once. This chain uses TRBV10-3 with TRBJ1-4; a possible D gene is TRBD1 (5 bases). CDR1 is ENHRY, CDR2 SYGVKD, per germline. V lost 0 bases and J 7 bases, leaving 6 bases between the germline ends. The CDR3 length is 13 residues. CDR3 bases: TGTGCCATCAGTGAGTCACAGGTTGAAAAACTGTTTTTT. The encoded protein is CAISESQVEKLFF.

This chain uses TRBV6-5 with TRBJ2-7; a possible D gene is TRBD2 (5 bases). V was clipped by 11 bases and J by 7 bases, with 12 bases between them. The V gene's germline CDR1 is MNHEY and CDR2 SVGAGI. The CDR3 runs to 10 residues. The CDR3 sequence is CASEGNEQYF. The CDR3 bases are TGTGCCTCCGAGGGTAATGAGCAGTACTTC.

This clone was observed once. DNA for the CDR3: TGTGCCAGCAGTCGGGACAGGGGATGGGATGAGCAGTTCTTC. Protein sequence: CASSRDRGWDEQFF. The rearrangement joins TRBV28 to TRBJ2-1; 10 nucleotides line up with TRBD1. The ends lost 5 bases at V and 8 bases at J; junction bases unmatched: 6. CDR3 length: 14 amino acids. The V gene's germline CDR1 is MDHEN and CDR2 SYDVKM.

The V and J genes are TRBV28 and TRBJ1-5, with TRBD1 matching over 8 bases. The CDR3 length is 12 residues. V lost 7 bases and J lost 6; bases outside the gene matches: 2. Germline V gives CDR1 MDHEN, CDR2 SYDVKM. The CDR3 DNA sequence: TGTGCCAGCAATCAGGGGGCTCAGCCCCAGCATTTT. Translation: CASNQGAQPQHF.

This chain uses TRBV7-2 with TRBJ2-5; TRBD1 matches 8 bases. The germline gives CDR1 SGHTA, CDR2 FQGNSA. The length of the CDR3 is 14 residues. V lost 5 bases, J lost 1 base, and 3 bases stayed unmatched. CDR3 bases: TGTGCCAGCAGCACCGGGACAGGCCAAGAGACCCAGTACTTC. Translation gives CASSTGTGQETQYF. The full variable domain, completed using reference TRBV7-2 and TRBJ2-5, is GAGVSQSPSNKVTEKGKDVELRCDPISGHTALYWYRQSLGQGLEFLIYFQGNSAPDKSGLPSDRFSAERTGGSVSTLTIQRTQQEDSAVYLCASSTGTGQETQYFGPGTRLLVL.

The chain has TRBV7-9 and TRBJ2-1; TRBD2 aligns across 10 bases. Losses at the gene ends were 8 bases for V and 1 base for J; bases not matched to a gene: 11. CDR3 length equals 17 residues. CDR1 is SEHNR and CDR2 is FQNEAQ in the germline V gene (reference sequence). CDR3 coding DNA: TGTGCCAGCTCCAGACTAGCGGGTTCGGCGTCCTACAATGAGCAGTTCTTC. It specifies CASSRLAGSASYNEQFF.

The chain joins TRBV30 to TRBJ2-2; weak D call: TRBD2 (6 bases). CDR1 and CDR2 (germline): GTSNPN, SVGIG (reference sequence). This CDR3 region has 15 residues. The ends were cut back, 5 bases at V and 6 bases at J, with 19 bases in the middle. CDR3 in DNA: TGTGCCTGGGGACCGCTGAACGCGGGACCCGGGGAGCTGTTTTTT. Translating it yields CAWGPLNAGPGELFF.

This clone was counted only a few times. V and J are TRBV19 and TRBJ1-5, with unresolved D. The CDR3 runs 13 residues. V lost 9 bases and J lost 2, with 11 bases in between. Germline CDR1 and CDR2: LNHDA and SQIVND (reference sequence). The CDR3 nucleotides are TGTGCCAGCGAGAGGGATGGCAATCAGCCCCAGCATTTT. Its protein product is CASERDGNQPQHF.

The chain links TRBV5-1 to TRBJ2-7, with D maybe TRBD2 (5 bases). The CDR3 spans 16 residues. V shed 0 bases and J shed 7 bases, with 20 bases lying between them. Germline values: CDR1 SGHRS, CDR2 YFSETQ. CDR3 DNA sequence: TGCGCCAGCAGCTTGGATACAGCGGAGCCCCTGAGGGAGCAGTACTTC. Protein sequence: CASSLDTAEPLREQYF.